These T cell receptor beta chains were read from a single sample in a study of cytomegalovirus exposure and HLA in healthy donors. Data came from immunoSEQ multiplex PCR; TCRdb stores just in-frame clones and leaves some out. This table holds 100,000 to 120,000 clones, approximately 86% found once. Sequences were obtained from PBMCs. The receptors stem from a man aged 18 to 30 in good health and CMV-seronegative. Each CDR3 is given with its conserved first and last residue. D genes are given only for firm matches. Rows may omit the clone size; those that give it use once, few, many or a size class.

V: TRBV6-5
D: TRBD2
J: TRBJ2-1
size: .
DNA: TGTGCCAGCAGTGGCTGGACTAGCGGCGATGAGCAGTTCTTC
CDR3: CASSGWTSGDEQFF

V: TRBV19
D: TRBD2
J: TRBJ2-3
size: .
DNA: TGTGCCAGTAGTTCACTAACTAGCGGGCCAAAGGCCTCCACAGATACGCAGTATTTT
CDR3: CASSSLTSGPKASTDTQYF

V: TRBV4-1
D: .
J: TRBJ1-1
size: .
DNA: TGCGCCAGCAGCCGCGGCGGAATGAACACTGAAGCTTTCTTT
CDR3: CASSRGGMNTEAFF

V: TRBV4-3
D: TRBD1
J: TRBJ2-7
size: few
DNA: TGCGCCAGCAGCCAAGGATCAACAGGGGGCTCCTACGAGCAGTACTTC
CDR3: CASSQGSTGGSYEQYF

V: TRBV28
D: TRBD2
J: TRBJ2-5
size: .
DNA: TGTGCCAGCAGTCCGCGGGGAGGGATAGCACAAGAGACCCAGTACTTC
CDR3: CASSPRGGIAQETQYF

V: TRBV7-9
D: TRBD1
J: TRBJ1-2
size: .
DNA: TGTGCCAGCAGCTCGGGACAGAGTAACTATGGCTACACCTTC
CDR3: CASSSGQSNYGYTF

V: TRBV6-1
D: TRBD2
J: TRBJ2-7
size: few
DNA: TGTGCCAGCAGTGAAGCTCCTGCGGGAGCATCACGTAACGAGCAGTACTTC
CDR3: CASSEAPAGASRNEQYF

V: TRBV5-4
D: TRBD1
J: TRBJ2-7
size: .
DNA: TGTGCCAGCAGTTTGGGACAGGGGATAGCCTACGAGCAGTACTTC
CDR3: CASSLGQGIAYEQYF

V: TRBV7-9
D: .
J: TRBJ2-4
size: .
DNA: TGTTCCAGCAGTATCTCCGAGATTCAGTACTTC
CDR3: CSSSISEIQYF

V: TRBV7-3
D: TRBD2
J: TRBJ2-3
size: .
DNA: TGTGCCAGCAGCTTGACTAGCGCTAGCACAGATACGCAGTATTTT
CDR3: CASSLTSASTDTQYF

V: TRBV7-2
D: .
J: TRBJ2-7
size: .
DNA: TGTGCCAGCAGCCAGTGGGGCCTTGGGGCTGAAAACTACGAGCAGTACTTC
CDR3: CASSQWGLGAENYEQYF

V: TRBV7-2
D: .
J: TRBJ2-7
size: .
DNA: TGTGCCAGCAGCTCCTTTAGCGGACTCTCCTACGAGCAGTACTTC
CDR3: CASSSFSGLSYEQYF

V: TRBV6-5
D: .
J: TRBJ1-1
size: medium-sized
DNA: TGTGCCAGCAGTTACAGGGGAACCACTGAAGCTTTCTTT
CDR3: CASSYRGTTEAFF

V: TRBV18
D: .
J: TRBJ2-7
size: .
DNA: TGTGCCAGCTCGGGGGCAGAGTTTACGGAGCAGTACTTC
CDR3: CASSGAEFTEQYF

V: TRBV19
D: .
J: TRBJ2-2
size: .
DNA: TGTGCCAGTAGTTACCCTGGGGGGGCAAGAAGCACCGGGGAGCTGTTTTTT
CDR3: CASSYPGGARSTGELFF

V: TRBV9
D: .
J: TRBJ2-2
size: .
DNA: TGTGCCAGCAGGTCACGGGCAGGGGACACCGGGGAGCTGTTTTTT
CDR3: CASRSRAGDTGELFF

V: TRBV30
D: TRBD1
J: TRBJ1-2
size: few
DNA: TGTGCCTTAAAACCGGGACAGAGGAATGGCTACACCTTC
CDR3: CALKPGQRNGYTF